The 10 T cell receptor beta chains reported below all come from one sample, sequenced in a study of cytomegalovirus exposure and HLA in healthy donors. Sequencing was performed with immunoSEQ multiplex PCR; in TCRdb, only in-frame clones are kept and a portion is missing. This sample yields 190,000 or so clones, of which approximately 84% are seen a single time; 2.5% to 3% belongs to the top ten. Sample: PBMCs. These receptors were obtained from a woman aged 18-29 years in good health and CMV-seropositive.

This sequence joins TRBV2 and TRBJ2-1, with D perhaps TRBD1 (6 bases). CDR1 is SNHLY and CDR2 is FYNNEI in the germline V gene. Trimming removed 1 base from V and 5 bases from J, with 9 bases in between. This CDR3 contains 14 residues. The CDR3 bases are TGTGCCAGCAGTGAAGGGGGGCTGGACAATGAGCAGTTCTTC. This codes for CASSEGGLDNEQFF.

The J gene is TRBJ2-3, the V gene TRBV2; the D gene is possibly TRBD2 (5 bases). Trimming left V 1 base short and J 6 bases short, with 17 bases between. CDR3 length: 16 amino acids. Germline lookup yields CDR1 SNHLY and CDR2 FYNNEI. The CDR3 DNA follows: TGTGCCAGCAGTGAAGGAGGGCTAGCCTCTCGGGATACGCAGTATTTT. Protein product: CASSEGGLASRDTQYF.

In this sample, this clone turned up once. The rearrangement uses TRBV5-4 and TRBJ2-7; D perhaps matches TRBD1 (8 bases). The CDR3 has 15 amino acids. Trimming took off 4 bases at V and 1 base at J, with 15 bases between the two ends. Germline loops: CDR1 SGHNT, CDR2 YYREEE (reference sequence). The CDR3 DNA reads TGTGCCAGCAGCCGTGGACAGGGAGGGTCCTACGAGCAGTACTTC. Its protein is CASSRGQGGSYEQYF.

This rearrangement joins TRBV19 to TRBJ1-4; D perhaps matches TRBD1 (6 bases). The germline V gene has CDR1 LNHDA and CDR2 SQIVND (reference sequence). V was clipped by 10 bases and J by 8 bases, with 26 bases between them. The length of the CDR3 is 16 residues. DNA of the CDR3: TGTGCCAACCGGCCGCGGACAGTGAAATGTGAGGAAAAACTGTTTTTT. It specifies CANRPRTVKCEEKLFF.

The V gene is TRBV25-1, the J gene TRBJ2-1; D is possibly TRBD2 (5 bases). This CDR3 has 14 amino acids. Per the germline V gene, CDR1 is MGHDK and CDR2 is SYGVNS. V shed 2 bases and J shed 6 bases, with 11 bases lying between them. For the CDR3, the DNA is TGTGCCAGCAGTGAAGTGAGGGTCGGCAATGAGCAGTTCTTC. This translates into CASSEVRVGNEQFF.

This chain uses TRBV5-1 with TRBJ1-4; D gene ambiguous. V gave up 3 bases and J gave up 5 bases, with 14 bases separating them. The CDR3 extends over 15 amino acids. Germline V gene data show CDR1 as SGHRS and CDR2 as YFSETQ. CDR3 region: CASSWGELINEKLFF. Written as DNA, the CDR3 is TGCGCCAGCAGCTGGGGAGAACTTATCAATGAAAAACTGTTTTTT.

V and J are TRBV5-5 and TRBJ1-2; TRBD1 matches 12 bases. Germline CDR1 and CDR2: SGHKS and YYEKEE (reference sequence). J lost 9 bases, V lost 3 bases, and 6 bases had no gene match. The CDR3 is 14 residues long. The CDR3 region is CASSSGTGGASYTF. The CDR3 DNA follows: TGTGCCAGCAGCTCCGGGACAGGGGGCGCGAGCTACACCTTC.

This clone was seen a handful of times. J is TRBJ2-7 and V is TRBV11-2; tentatively, D is TRBD1 (5 bases). The germline V gene encodes CDR1 SGHAT and CDR2 FQNNGV. The CDR3 is 13 residues long. V was cut by 5 bases and J by 0 bases, with 8 bases left in between. The CDR3 is CASSPDSSYEQYF. In nucleotides, the CDR3 is TGTGCCAGCAGCCCAGACAGCTCCTACGAGCAGTACTTC.

The chain's CDR3 is CASSLHPPGSGNTIYF. In nucleotides, the CDR3 is TGTGCCAGCAGCTTACATCCCCCAGGATCTGGAAACACCATATATTTT. The rearrangement joins TRBV7-2 to TRBJ1-3; D ambiguous. The germline V and J ends were trimmed by 2 bases and 1 base, with 12 bases remaining between them. CDR1 and CDR2 (germline): SGHTA, FQGNSA. This CDR3 is 16 amino acids long.

This chain joins TRBV18 and TRBJ2-3, with 7 bases lining up with TRBD2. The CDR3 runs to 15 residues. J was trimmed by 4 bases and V by 4 bases; bases with no gene match: 8. Germline CDR1 is KGHSH and CDR2 is LQKENI. CDR3 sequence (DNA): TGTGCCAGCTCACGGACTGGGACTATGGCAGATACGCAGTATTTT. This gives the protein CASSRTGTMADTQYF.